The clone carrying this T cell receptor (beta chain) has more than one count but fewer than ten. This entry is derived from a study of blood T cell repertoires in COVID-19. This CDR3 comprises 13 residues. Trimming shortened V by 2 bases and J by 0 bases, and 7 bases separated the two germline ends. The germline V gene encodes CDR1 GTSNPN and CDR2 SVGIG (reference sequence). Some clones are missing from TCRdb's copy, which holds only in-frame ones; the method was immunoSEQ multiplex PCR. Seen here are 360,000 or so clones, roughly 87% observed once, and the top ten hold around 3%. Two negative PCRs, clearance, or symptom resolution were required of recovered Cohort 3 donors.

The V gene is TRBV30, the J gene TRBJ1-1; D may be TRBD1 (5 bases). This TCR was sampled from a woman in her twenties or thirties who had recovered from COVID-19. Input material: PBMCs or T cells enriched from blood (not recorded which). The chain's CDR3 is CAWSTGMNTEAFF. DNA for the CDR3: TGTGCCTGGAGTACAGGCATGAACACTGAAGCTTTCTTT.